This TCR beta chain was identified during a study of chemoradiotherapy in HPV16-positive cancers. This CDR3 region has 18 residues. The V and J ends lost 2 bases and 0 bases respectively, with 17 bases between them. Germline CDR1 SGHVS, CDR2 FQNEAQ. The table came from immunoSEQ multiplex PCR; TCRdb's copy has only in-frame clones and leaves some out. The table has about 3,100 clones, about 92% seen once; the top ten hold roughly 4.2%. General study points: Non-HPV-specific T cells did not expand in tumors during treatment, whereas candidate HPV-specific clones and E7-related motifs did. Functional assays defining HPV-specific T cells used only two HPV16-positive patients. In HPV16-positive patients, HPV-responsive T-cell expansion tracked better recurrence-free survival.

A remark on this clone: What it binds is unknown.

This chain uses TRBV7-8 with TRBJ1-3, with D perhaps TRBD1 (5 bases). The sample here was tumor tissue, taken from a patient who underwent chemoradiotherapy. The sequence was obtained from a human donor with HPV-associated anogenital cancer. The CDR3 coding sequence is TGTGCCAGCAGCTTATTAGCATTTGGCAGGGACTCTGGAAACACCATATATTTT. Protein product: CASSLLAFGRDSGNTIYF.